The T cell receptor beta chain described here comes from a study of vaccination and CD4 T cells after COVID-19. Study context: Two of the convalescents were Hispanic, and convalescents were six males and four females. General study points: Spike mono-reactivity was the property of 304 of 307 vaccine-specific clones in convalescent patients.

An Oncomine TCR Beta short-read assay was used to sequence the DNA from cultured CD4+ T cells. Cultured CD4+ T cells were the source of extracted genomic DNA. MiXCR, applied by TCRdb to the PCR reads, yields one record per CDR3 protein. The sample yields about 14,000 distinct CDR3 sequences, less than 60% seen once. The germline V gene has CDR1 MDHEN and CDR2 SYDVKM. Trimming shortened V by 8 bases and J by 4 bases, and 19 bases separated the two germline ends. This CDR3 region has 15 residues. As to treatment: roughly 10-day PBMC culture with coronavirus spike peptide pools or control peptides (ViraFEST assay). Note on this clonotype: Its antigen is undetermined.

Sequencing was done on a sample of CD4+ T cells from blood, cultured in vitro. The source of this sequence is a human donor who had recovered from COVID-19. V gene TRBV28 combines with J gene TRBJ2-3, with D possibly being TRBD2 (6 bases). CDR3: CASWTPGEGSDTQYF. The CDR3 DNA sequence: TGTGCCAGCTGGACCCCGGGGGAAGGGTCAGATACGCAGTATTTT.